This T cell receptor (beta chain) was sequenced for a study of T cells in Graves' hyperthyroidism and ophthalmopathy. The sample holds many counts of this clonotype. Template material for amplifying TCR beta CDR3 regions consisted of RNA transcripts. HTBI primers drove first-round RT-PCR of the TCR CDR3. Using its own MiXCR run on the multiplex PCR reads, TCRdb lists one record per CDR3 protein. The table has 350,000 to 400,000 distinct CDR3 sequences, about 18% seen once. V was cut by 5 bases and J by 2 bases, with 13 bases left in between. In germline, CDR1 is MNHNS, CDR2 SASEGT. There are 15 residues in the CDR3. It was considered stable Graves' hyperthyroidism when ophthalmopathy did not progress within 18 months. Patients aged 18 to 65 had newly diagnosed hyperthyroidism lasting under 2 months. Based on clinical symptoms, serum thyroxine and TRAb, thyroid ultrasound and orbital computed tomography, diagnoses were reached.

The chain combines TRBV6-1 with TRBJ2-4; unclear D gene. This receptor was obtained from a woman younger than 35 with Graves' hyperthyroidism. The sample comprised blood. CDR3 loop: CASSYSASPKNIQYF. CDR3 bases: TGTGCCAGCAGTTATAGTGCTTCGCCCAAAAACATTCAGTACTTC.